Below are 7 T cell receptor beta chains sequenced from a single sample in a study of T cells in Graves' hyperthyroidism and ophthalmopathy. RNA transcripts yielded amplified TCR beta CDR3 regions. A set of HTBI primers served as the primers for a first-round RT-PCR of the TCR CDR3. TCRdb processed the multiplex PCR reads anew with MiXCR; each CDR3 protein has one entry. Counted here are about 560,000 distinct CDR3 sequences, approximately 16% occurring once; the ten biggest clones make up 15% to 20%. The sequenced sample consisted of blood. These receptors originate from a woman younger than 35 with Graves' hyperthyroidism.

This clonotype was seen a few times. The chain couples TRBV19 to TRBJ1-1; D is uncertain. CDR3 length: 14 amino acids. Germline CDR1 LNHDA, CDR2 SQIVND (reference sequence). The V gene lost 5 bases and the J gene lost 1 base, with 11 bases spanning the gap. CDR3 protein: CASSPGSPNTEAFF. The CDR3 DNA reads as TGTGCCAGTAGTCCCGGAAGCCCGAACACTGAAGCTTTCTTT.

This clonotype was seen many times. J is TRBJ2-7 and V is TRBV28; 9 nucleotides agree with TRBD1. Germline CDR1 reads MDHEN; CDR2 reads SYDVKM. The CDR3 is made up of 16 amino acids. V was pared by 5 bases and J by 0 bases, with 8 bases of the junction left unmatched. The CDR3 DNA reads as TGTGCCAGCAGTCTACAGGGGGCCGGACCCTCCTACGAGCAGTACTTC. It yields the protein CASSLQGAGPSYEQYF. Variable domain in full (rest from reference TRBV28 and TRBJ2-7): DVKVTQSSRYLVKRTGEKVFLECVQDMDHENMFWYRQDPGLGLRLIYFSYDVKMKEKGDIPEGYSVSREKKERFSLILESASTNQTSMYLCASSLQGAGPSYEQYFGPGTRLTVT.

The chain links TRBV28 to TRBJ1-6; TRBD1 aligns across 9 bases. This CDR3 contains 20 residues. The J segment lost 8 bases and the V segment lost 2 bases, leaving 19 bases of the junction unmatched. From germline, CDR1 is MDHEN and CDR2 SYDVKM. CDR3 region: CASSLIGTGTGHLLDSPLHF. The CDR3 DNA sequence: TGTGCCAGCAGTTTAATTGGGACCGGGACAGGGCACCTCTTGGATTCACCCCTCCACTTT.

This clonotype was picked up many times. The CDR3 sequence: CSALTHPTEETQYF. CDR3 sequence (DNA): TGCAGTGCTCTCACGCACCCCACGGAAGAGACCCAGTACTTC. V gene TRBV20-1 combines with J gene TRBJ2-5, with unresolved D. The CDR3 length is 14 residues. Germline CDR1 DFQATT, CDR2 SNEGSKA (reference sequence). The V end lost 5 bases, the J end lost 3 bases, and 16 bases lay between the germline ends.

This clonotype has ten or more counts. The chain uses TRBV28 and TRBJ2-7; 10 nucleotides match TRBD2. The CDR3 spans 14 residues. V was clipped by 2 bases and J by 4 bases; unmatched bases: 2. Looked up from germline, CDR1 is MDHEN and CDR2 is SYDVKM. This chain's CDR3 is CASSLLAGVYEQYF. CDR3 coding DNA: TGTGCCAGCAGTTTACTAGCGGGAGTTTACGAGCAGTACTTC.

The chain couples TRBV24-1 to TRBJ2-1; no reliable D call. V gave up 6 bases and J gave up 5 bases, with 7 bases separating them. CDR3 length: 12 residues. CDR1 and CDR2 (germline): KGHDR, SFDVKD. The CDR3 region has the DNA TGTGCCACCAGTACTCTAAACAATGAGCAGTTCTTC. Translating gives CATSTLNNEQFF.

This clonotype came up a few times. The chain uses TRBV20-1 and TRBJ1-2; TRBD1 might be the D (6 bases). V gave up 6 bases and J gave up 8 bases, with 19 bases separating them. Germline V gene lookup returns CDR1 DFQATT and CDR2 SNEGSKA (reference sequence). The CDR3 is 13 amino acids. The CDR3 here is CSADAPGVDGYTF. The CDR3 DNA follows: TGCAGTGCCGATGCCCCAGGGGTTGACGGCTACACCTTC.